This TCR beta chain appears in the sequencing data of a study of T cell responses to AZD1222 COVID-19 vaccine (dated by TCRdb to the early 2020s). Regarding the research as a whole: TCR sequencing covered some 250 trial participants: 207 given two doses of AZD1222 and about 26 given two doses of MenACWY control vaccine. Enrollment into the trials was organized by age into subgroups of 18-55, 56-69 and 70-plus years, and those subgroups contained roughly 140, 27 and 60 TCR-sequenced participants, respectively. Beyond this particular receptor, the publication reports: After two AZD1222 doses, both the breadth and the depth of spike-specific TCRs were significantly higher than at day 0 and than in MenACWY recipients. Conclusions about previously exposed vaccinees are limited, since just 5 to 7 AZD1222 recipients were seropositive for SARS-CoV-2 at baseline. Participants were mostly white British and included more females than males, and it was suggested by the authors that clonal diversity may have been underestimated. Vaccine-associated CD4 TCRs spanned the whole spike protein, with dominant responses in regions 160-218 and 743-854. The 56-69-year group was small, and its depth increase did not reach significance, likely because of low power. Epitopes outside the regions mutated in the B.1.351 and B.1.1.7 variants were reportedly recognized by nearly half of the unique spike-specific TCRs. Because no day 14 peak-response samples were available, the repertoires could be characterized only after the peak T cell response.

The CDR3 has 11 amino acids, counting the end cysteine and phenylalanine. The CDR3 DNA has 33 bases and is translated from base 1. Relative to germline, V is 1 base shorter and J is 2 bases shorter, with 0 bases between their ends. Reading the germline V gene (reference sequence) gives CDR1 GTSNPN and CDR2 SVGIG. The CDR3 regions of human TCRbeta chains were analyzed by immunosequencing. On the study's bioinformatics: Repertoire TCRs were matched against a reference library of SARS-CoV-2-specific TCRs generated with the MIRA antigen-specificity platform. Breadth was defined as the fraction of unique TCRs that were SARS-CoV-2-associated, and depth was defined as the fraction of total T cells that were SARS-CoV-2-associated. Using the MIRA data, each spike-specific TCR was assigned both to the spike region to which the TCR was reactive and to a CD4 or CD8 class. Log10-transformed breadth and depth values were compared by one-way ANOVA with Sidak's multiple comparisons tests. TCRdb's version of the immuneACCESS table is confined to in-frame rearrangements and falls short of the full clone set. An unresolved V gene accounts for under half of the shortfall where checked; the remainder is of unknown origin. V and J calls and clone size come straight from that table; D and trimming were deduced from the DNA. The sample table records about 140,000 clones; 88% of these occur just once. The biggest ten clones account for over 3% of the sample.

The sample's time point label is to be understood as: about 28 days (+/-7) after the second vaccine dose. AZD1222 recipients with second doses at about 4 weeks or about 12 weeks were pooled, because spike-specific TCR depth and breadth did not differ between schedules. The vaccinee samples were drawn from two UK trials, COV001 and COV002, one of which was a single-blind randomized controlled phase 2/3 trial testing AZD1222 (ChAdOx1 nCoV-19) in healthy adults. For TCRbeta chain sequencing, PBMC samples from trial participants were taken at day 0 and at day 28 after the second dose. This clone has just a few counts. The clone's antigen remains unknown. No qualities accompany the bases; no much larger clone lies one base away.

The chain is made from TRBV30 and TRBJ1-3, with no D gene named confidently. The source material was peripheral blood, sampled 28 days after the second AZD1222 dose. This sequence was found in an adult who received the AZD1222 COVID-19 vaccine. CDR3 protein: CAWSAGNTIYF. The sequence in DNA is TGTGCCTGGAGTGCTGGAAACACCATATATTTT.